This TCR beta chain derives from a study of blood T cells in healthy people across ages. Overall study results and limits: Per million T cells, the diversity of TCR beta decreased roughly linearly as age advanced.

Through a sample-barcoded 5' primer and a J-beta primer mix, a second PCR was run for roughly 6 to 12 cycles. TCRdb independently ran MiXCR on the 5' RACE reads; one entry per CDR3 protein. Here the sample spans hundreds of thousands of distinct CDR3 sequences, about 21% being singletons. V shed 4 bases and J 0 bases; nucleotides not matched to a gene: 6. The CDR3 loop spans 16 amino acids. This clonotype was detected only a few times. The antigen remains undetermined. The receptor was isolated from a man between 65 and 80 years old in good health. The chain links TRBV12-3 or TRBV12-4 to TRBJ2-1, with 7 bases that match TRBD1. The sample consisted of blood. CDR3: CASSSPGQTSYNEQFF. Written as DNA, the CDR3 is TGTGCCAGCAGTTCCCCGGGACAGACCTCCTACAATGAGCAGTTCTTC.